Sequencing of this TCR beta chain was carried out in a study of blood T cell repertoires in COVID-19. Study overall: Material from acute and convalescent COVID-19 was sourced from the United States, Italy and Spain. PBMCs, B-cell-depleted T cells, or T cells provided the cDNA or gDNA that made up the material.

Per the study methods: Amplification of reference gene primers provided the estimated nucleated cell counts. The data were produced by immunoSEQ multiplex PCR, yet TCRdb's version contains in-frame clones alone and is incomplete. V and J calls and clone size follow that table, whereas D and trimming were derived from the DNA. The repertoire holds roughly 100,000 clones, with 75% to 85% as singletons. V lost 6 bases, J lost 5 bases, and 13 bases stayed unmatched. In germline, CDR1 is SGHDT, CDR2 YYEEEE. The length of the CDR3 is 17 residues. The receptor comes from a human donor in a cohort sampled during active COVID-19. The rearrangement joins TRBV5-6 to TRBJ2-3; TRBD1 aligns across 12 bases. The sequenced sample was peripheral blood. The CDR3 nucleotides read TGTGCCAGCAATAACTACTTCGGGACAGGGGGCGAAGATACGCAGTATTTT. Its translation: CASNNYFGTGGEDTQYF.